This T cell receptor beta chain was observed in a study of T cells in Graves' hyperthyroidism and ophthalmopathy. The study's findings and limits: A median about 6 months before onset, the model predicted ophthalmopathy.

This clonotype was counted at least ten times. What it binds is not known. The V end lost 7 bases, the J end lost 0 bases, and 24 bases lay between the germline ends. The CDR3 is 18 amino acids. Germline CDR1 is MNHEY and CDR2 is SMNVEV (reference sequence). Pregnant or lactating patients were excluded, as were those with uncontrolled infection or other autoimmune disease. Amplification targeted TCR beta CDR3 regions from RNA transcripts. HTBI primers were the set used in a first-round RT-PCR of the TCR CDR3. MiXCR, run by TCRdb on the multiplex PCR reads, gives a single entry per CDR3 protein. The sample consists of some 650,000 distinct CDR3 sequences, 16% of them appearing once.

The chain has TRBV27 and TRBJ1-1; maybe TRBD1 (6 bases). This clonotype was sampled from a woman in her thirties or forties with Graves' ophthalmopathy. The sample comprised blood. In DNA form, the CDR3 reads TGTGCCAGCACCATCACGGAGGACAGTGGCCGAATGAACACTGAAGCTTTCTTT. Its protein product is CASTITEDSGRMNTEAFF.